This paragraph reports one TCR beta chain. Its matching antigen is unknown. Primers for the PCR totalled 60 Vbeta and 13 Jbeta. Clones were sequenced by immunoSEQ multiplex PCR, and TCRdb holds only the in-frame ones, with some missing. This table holds approximately 70,000 clones, 70% to 80% found once. The data are from a study of cytomegalovirus exposure and HLA in healthy donors. Germline lookup yields CDR1 SGHNT and CDR2 YYREEE (reference sequence). V was clipped by 1 base and J by 3 bases, with 13 bases between them. The CDR3 is 15 amino acids. Study outcomes and limitations: Previous analysis showed most TCR beta V segments were productive about 90% or about 30% of the time. Using a false discovery rate of 0.05, a later analysis showed that approximately 17,000 TCR beta sequences were associated with HLA alleles.

The sequenced sample was PBMCs. The chain employs TRBV5-4 and TRBJ1-2; tentatively, D is TRBD1 (5 bases). The clonotype comes from a woman in her 50s in good health and CMV-seropositive. The CDR3: CASSLKGWTYYGYTF. The CDR3 region has the DNA TGTGCCAGCAGCTTGAAGGGGTGGACCTACTATGGCTACACCTTC.